What follows is one T cell receptor (beta chain) and its context. This entry comes from a study of control samples from healthy donors and cancer patients. The table came from immunoSEQ multiplex PCR; TCRdb's copy has only in-frame clones and leaves some out. The repertoire includes over 110,000 clones, approximately 91% of them detected once, and about 9% sits in the top ten. The sequenced sample consisted of blood. The clonotype originates from a woman in her twenties or thirties in good health.

The CDR3 DNA is TGTGCCAGCAGGGTACTGACAGGGATCTACGGCTACACCTTC. This sequence encodes CASRVLTGIYGYTF. The V gene is TRBV5-4, the J gene TRBJ1-2, with 7 bases identical to TRBD1. From germline, CDR1 is SGHNT and CDR2 YYREEE (reference sequence). The CDR3 runs 14 residues. V was clipped by 5 bases and J by 8 bases; unmatched bases: 12. Variable domain in full (rest from reference TRBV5-4 and TRBJ1-2): ETGVTQSPTHLIKTRGQQVTLRCSSQSGHNTVSWYQQALGQGPQFIFQYYREEENGRGNFPPRFSGLQFPNYSSELNVNALELDDSALYLCASRVLTGIYGYTFGSGTRLTVV.